Below, one T cell receptor (beta chain) is given with its context. Its target is unknown. Vbeta (60) and Jbeta (13) primers were used in the PCR. Sequencing was performed with immunoSEQ multiplex PCR; in TCRdb, only in-frame clones are kept and a portion is missing. The table lists around 170,000 clones, around 77% of them singletons. The data stem from a study of cytomegalovirus exposure and HLA in healthy donors. The study's findings and limits: It was reportedly the case that the classifier diagnosed cytomegalovirus status with high specificity and sensitivity. Cytomegalovirus association was listed for around 170 TCR beta chains. For TCR beta chains, V- and J-gene trimming was later linked to a missense DCLRE1C variant. Previous analysis showed most TCR beta V segments were productive about 90% or about 30% of the time.

Trimming removed 4 bases at V and 1 base at J, with 14 bases between. The germline V gene has CDR1 SGDLS and CDR2 YYNGEE. This CDR3 region has 15 residues. The chain joins TRBV9 to TRBJ1-1; the D is unclear. Specimen: PBMCs. The clonotype was recovered from a woman in her 50s in good health and CMV-seropositive. CDR3 sequence: CASSPRSGENTEAFF. The CDR3 DNA reads as TGTGCCAGCAGCCCTCGATCCGGGGAGAACACTGAAGCTTTCTTT.